This T cell receptor beta chain was captured in a study of memory CD8 T cells in hepatitis C reinfection. Measured with immunoSEQ multiplex PCR; TCRdb has only the in-frame clones, and not every one. This sample carries more than 35,000 clones, 88% of them seen once, and the ten largest clones take around 1.2%. Time point: peak reinfection, 3 to 8 weeks after reinfection detection. Sorted cells were sequenced directly ex vivo without any in vitro expansion. V was pared by 1 base and J by 1 base, with 11 bases between. The CDR3 totals 15 residues. CDR1 and CDR2 from the germline V gene are PRHDT and FYEKMQ (reference sequence).

This chain connects TRBV13 to TRBJ2-7, with D tentatively TRBD1 (6 bases). This sequence was found in a man aged 18 to 30 with hepatitis C virus infection. The sequencing sample was made of naive CD8+ T cells sorted from blood. In DNA form, the CDR3 reads TGTGCCAGCAGCTTAGCAGGGGACACTTCCTACGAGCAGTACTTC. Translated, it gives CASSLAGDTSYEQYF.